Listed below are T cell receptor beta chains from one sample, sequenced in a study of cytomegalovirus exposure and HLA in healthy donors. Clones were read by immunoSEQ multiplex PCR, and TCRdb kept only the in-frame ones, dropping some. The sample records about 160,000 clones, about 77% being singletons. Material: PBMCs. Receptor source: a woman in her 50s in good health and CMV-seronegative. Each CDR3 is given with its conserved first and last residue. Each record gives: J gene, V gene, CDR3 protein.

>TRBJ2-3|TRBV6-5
CASSSPGLDTDTQYF
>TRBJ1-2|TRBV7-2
CASSLGGTGGAKGYTF
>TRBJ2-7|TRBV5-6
CASSSQGVSTLSYEQYF
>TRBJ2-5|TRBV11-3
CASSLGSLAGKSGQETQYF
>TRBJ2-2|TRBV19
CASTRDRGAGELFF
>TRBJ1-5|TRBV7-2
CASSTRLPPGPQHF
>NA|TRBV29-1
CSGSDIGEQYF
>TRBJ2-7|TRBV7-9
CASSPPGRGRNEQYF
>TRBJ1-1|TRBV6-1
CASSDPPGDWNTEAFF
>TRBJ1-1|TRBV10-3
CAISESAGDTEAFF
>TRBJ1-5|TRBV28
CASSYRALGNQPQHF